This TCR beta chain was sequenced in a study of Ad26.COV2.S vaccination and SARS-CoV-2 variants. Looking at the study overall: By the intramuscular route, Ad26.COV2.S was given once, or twice 56 days apart.

Clones were sequenced by immunoSEQ multiplex PCR, and TCRdb holds only the in-frame ones, with some missing. This table holds fewer than 500,000 clones, 90% found once. This sample's treatment: 19 received Ad26.COV2.S at low or high dose, single or two shots; roughly five received placebo; per-sample allocation not given. Specimen acquisition occurred on day 63 following the initial vaccine or placebo injection. Study-wide results and limits: Similar non-spike TCR breadth was seen in vaccine and placebo recipients.

Looked up from germline, CDR1 is SGHDT and CDR2 is YYEEEE. The CDR3 has 15 amino acids. After removal of 5 bases from V and 1 base from J, the junction contained 8 bases not matched to a gene. As regards this clone: Its target is not known.

The clonotype was recovered from a person aged 18-60 years who received the Ad26.COV2.S COVID-19 vaccine or a placebo. This sequence joins TRBV5-6 and TRBJ1-2; 7 bases match TRBD1. Sample: peripheral blood, taken in a trial of Ad26.COV2.S vaccine versus placebo. Written as DNA, the CDR3 is TGTGCCAGCAGAGGGGGCTGGGGCATTAACTATGGCTACACCTTC. It codes for CASRGGWGINYGYTF.